Following are 16 T cell receptor beta chains from one sample sequenced in a study of blood T cell repertoires in COVID-19 (TCRdb year 2020). The library was prepared using the immunoSEQ multiplex PCR assay. In TCRdb, the immuneACCESS table is reduced to in-frame sequences with V and J assigned. These tables do not hold every clone; where another copy was compared, an unresolved V gene accounts for under half, and the others remain unexplained. The sample table shows about 300,000 clones, and 85% to 90% are seen once. Clones ranked in the top ten supply over 1% of the sample. Specimen: peripheral blood. These receptors were taken from a man in his 70s with acute or convalescent COVID-19.

This clone was observed a handful of times. The chain links TRBV24-1 to TRBJ2-1, with TRBD2 matching 15 bases. The length of the CDR3 is 19 residues. The V gene end was trimmed by 3 bases and the J gene end by 4 bases; junction bases not matched to a gene: 9. CDR1 and CDR2 (germline): KGHDR, SFDVKD. CDR3 region: CATSDTRTSGGAEYNEQFF. The CDR3 DNA follows: TGTGCCACCAGTGATACACGGACTAGCGGGGGGGCGGAATACAATGAGCAGTTCTTC.

The chain recombines TRBV27 with TRBJ1-1; 7 nucleotides align to TRBD1. V gave up 5 bases and J gave up 5 bases; unmatched junction bases: 14. The length of the CDR3 is 16 residues. Germline CDR1 is MNHEY and CDR2 is SMNVEV (reference sequence). CDR3: CASSPSTGRVRTEAFF. For the CDR3, the DNA is TGTGCCAGCAGTCCCTCGACAGGGCGTGTAAGAACTGAAGCTTTCTTT.

The chain links TRBV28 to TRBJ1-3; D ambiguous. V was cut by 5 bases and J by 0 bases, with 14 bases left in between. Germline V CDR1 and CDR2: MDHEN, SYDVKM. The CDR3 has 16 residues. The CDR3 bases are TGTGCCAGCAGTCGGCCGGGTTTACTCTCTGGAAACACCATATATTTT. It encodes CASSRPGLLSGNTIYF. The full variable domain, in which reference TRBV28 and TRBJ1-3 provide the parts outside the CDR3, is DVKVTQSSRYLVKRTGEKVFLECVQDMDHENMFWYRQDPGLGLRLIYFSYDVKMKEKGDIPEGYSVSREKKERFSLILESASTNQTSMYLCASSRPGLLSGNTIYFGEGSWLTVV.

This chain connects TRBV19 to TRBJ1-5; 8 nucleotides match TRBD1. V was clipped by 3 bases and J by 1 base; unmatched bases: 11. The CDR3 consists of 18 residues. The V gene's germline CDR1 is LNHDA and CDR2 SQIVND (reference sequence). CDR3 protein: CASSILPGQAYSNQPQHF. The CDR3 DNA sequence: TGTGCCAGTAGTATCTTACCGGGACAGGCCTACAGCAATCAGCCCCAGCATTTT.

The gene calls are TRBV5-1 and TRBJ2-2; 11 nucleotides align to TRBD2. V was pared by 4 bases and J by 4 bases, with 6 bases of the junction left unmatched. This CDR3 has 16 amino acids. Germline-derived CDR1 and CDR2 are SGHRS and YFSETQ. CDR3 nucleotide sequence: TGCGCCAGCAGCCTTATCGGGACTAGCGGCACCGGGGAGCTGTTTTTT. This sequence encodes CASSLIGTSGTGELFF.

This rearrangement joins TRBV4-3 to TRBJ1-1; perhaps TRBD1 as D (6 bases). The CDR3 extends over 14 amino acids. Per germline, CDR1 LGHNA and CDR2 YSLEER. The V end lost 1 base, the J end lost 10 bases, and 16 bases lay between the germline ends. The CDR3 reads CASSQAVGGDLAFF. Written as DNA, the CDR3 is TGCGCCAGCAGCCAAGCGGTAGGGGGGGACTTAGCTTTCTTT.

This chain uses TRBV2 with TRBJ2-7; 8 bases map to TRBD1. The ends lost 3 bases at V and 4 bases at J; junction bases unmatched: 5. The length of the CDR3 is 14 residues. CDR1 is SNHLY and CDR2 is FYNNEI in the germline V gene. The CDR3 DNA follows: TGTGCCAGCAGTGAGCAGGGGGCGCCTTACGAGCAGTACTTC. This encodes CASSEQGAPYEQYF.

The rearrangement joins TRBV2 to TRBJ2-3, with D possibly being TRBD2 (6 bases). Germline CDR1 and CDR2: SNHLY and FYNNEI. V gave up 4 bases and J gave up 2 bases, with 13 bases separating them. The CDR3 has 15 residues. This CDR3 reads CASSARLGNTDTQYF. The CDR3 DNA follows: TGTGCCAGCAGTGCCCGACTAGGAAACACAGATACGCAGTATTTT.

V is TRBV5-4 and J is TRBJ2-7, with 7 bases lining up with TRBD1. Trimming cost V 0 bases and J 6 bases; bases outside gene matches: 6. This CDR3 has 14 amino acids. Germline V gene sequence: CDR1 SGHNT, CDR2 YYREEE (reference sequence). CDR3 in DNA: TGTGCCAGCAGCTTGGCCCCGACAGGGTTCGAGCAGTACTTC. Its protein product is CASSLAPTGFEQYF.

The V call is TRBV28, the J call TRBJ1-1; TRBD1 aligns across 7 bases. This CDR3 is built from 14 residues. V was clipped by 7 bases and J by 2 bases; unmatched bases: 7. Germline V CDR1 and CDR2: MDHEN, SYDVKM. CDR3 nucleotides: TGTGCCAGCACCCCGGACAGGTATAACACTGAAGCTTTCTTT. Translating it yields CASTPDRYNTEAFF.

The V and J genes are TRBV27 and TRBJ2-2, with D perhaps matching TRBD1 (5 bases). Looked up from germline, CDR1 is MNHEY and CDR2 is SMNVEV (reference sequence). V was trimmed by 7 bases and J by 1 base, leaving 10 bases between them. The length of the CDR3 is 14 residues. CDR3 nucleotides: TGTGCCAGCAAAGGGGCCGGGAACACCGGGGAGCTGTTTTTT. Translated: CASKGAGNTGELFF.

This chain connects TRBV28 to TRBJ1-1; the D is unclear. The CDR3 is 11 amino acids. The V and J ends lost 7 bases and 7 bases respectively, with 10 bases between them. Germline V lookup: CDR1 MDHEN, CDR2 SYDVKM. CDR3 in amino acids: CASIDGIEAFF. Written as DNA, the CDR3 is TGTGCCAGCATTGACGGGATTGAAGCTTTCTTT. Using reference TRBV28 and TRBJ1-1 for the parts outside the CDR3, the full variable domain is DVKVTQSSRYLVKRTGEKVFLECVQDMDHENMFWYRQDPGLGLRLIYFSYDVKMKEKGDIPEGYSVSREKKERFSLILESASTNQTSMYLCASIDGIEAFFGQGTRLTVV.

The V call is TRBV6-5, the J call TRBJ2-2; TRBD1 matches 7 bases. Trimming took 0 bases from V and 6 from J; bases not matched to a gene: 7. CDR1 and CDR2 (germline): MNHEY, SVGAGI. The CDR3 contains 16 residues. The CDR3 nucleotides are TGTGCCAGCAGTTACTCGAAGGGGGCGGGTGCCGGGGAGCTGTTTTTT. It encodes CASSYSKGAGAGELFF.

This chain links TRBV27 with TRBJ2-7; 7 bases line up with TRBD1. Germline trimming cut 0 bases from V and 4 bases from J; bases unmatched to any gene: 6. Germline CDR1 is MNHEY and CDR2 is SMNVEV (reference sequence). This CDR3 region has 15 residues. CDR3 nucleotide sequence: TGTGCCAGCAGTTTATCGAAGGGCAGGGGGTACGAGCAGTACTTC. Its protein is CASSLSKGRGYEQYF.

This sequence joins TRBV6-5 and TRBJ2-2; 7 nucleotides agree with TRBD2. This CDR3 comprises 14 residues. Germline V gene data show CDR1 as MNHEY and CDR2 as SVGAGI. Losses at the gene ends were 8 bases for V and 0 bases for J; bases not matched to a gene: 3. CDR3 sequence reads: CASVAGANTGELFF. The CDR3 coding sequence is TGTGCCAGCGTAGCGGGTGCGAACACCGGGGAGCTGTTTTTT.

V and J are TRBV5-6 and TRBJ2-1; D unclear. V gave up 0 bases and J gave up 3 bases, with 7 bases separating them. This CDR3 is built from 14 residues. Per the germline V gene, CDR1 is SGHDT and CDR2 is YYEEEE. The CDR3: CASSLGQFYNEQFF. For the CDR3, the DNA is TGTGCCAGCAGCTTGGGTCAGTTCTACAATGAGCAGTTCTTC.